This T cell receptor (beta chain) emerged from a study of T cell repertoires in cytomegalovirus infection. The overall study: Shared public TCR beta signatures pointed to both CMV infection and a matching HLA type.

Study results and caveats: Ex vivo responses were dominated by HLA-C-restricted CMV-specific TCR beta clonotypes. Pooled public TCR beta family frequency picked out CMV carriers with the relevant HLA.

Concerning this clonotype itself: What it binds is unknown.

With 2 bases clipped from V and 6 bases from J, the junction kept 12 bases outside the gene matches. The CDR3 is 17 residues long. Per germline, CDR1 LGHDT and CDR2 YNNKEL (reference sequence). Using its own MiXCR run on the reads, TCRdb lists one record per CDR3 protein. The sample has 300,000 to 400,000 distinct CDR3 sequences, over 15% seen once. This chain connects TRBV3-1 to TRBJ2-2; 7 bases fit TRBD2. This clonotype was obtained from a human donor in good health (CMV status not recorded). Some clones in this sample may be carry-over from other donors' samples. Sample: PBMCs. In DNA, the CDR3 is TGTGCCAGCAGCCAACCCGGGGGGACCGGTCCCTCCGGGGAGCTGTTTTTT. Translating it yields CASSQPGGTGPSGELFF.